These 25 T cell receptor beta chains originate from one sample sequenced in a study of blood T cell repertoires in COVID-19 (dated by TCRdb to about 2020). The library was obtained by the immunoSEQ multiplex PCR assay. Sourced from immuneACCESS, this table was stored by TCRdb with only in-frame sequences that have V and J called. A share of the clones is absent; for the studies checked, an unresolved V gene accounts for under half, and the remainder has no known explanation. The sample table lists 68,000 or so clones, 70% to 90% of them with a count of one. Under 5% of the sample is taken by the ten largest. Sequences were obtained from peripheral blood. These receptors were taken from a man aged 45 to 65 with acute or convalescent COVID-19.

The CDR3 sequence is CASSLGGARLAKNIQYF. The CDR3 region has the DNA TGTGCCAGCAGTCTGGGGGGGGCCCGCCTAGCCAAAAACATTCAGTACTTC. The V and J genes are TRBV28 and TRBJ2-4; possible D gene TRBD2, 7 bases. Germline V lookup: CDR1 MDHEN, CDR2 SYDVKM. The CDR3 extends over 17 amino acids. The V gene lost 5 bases and the J gene lost 0 bases, with 17 bases spanning the gap.

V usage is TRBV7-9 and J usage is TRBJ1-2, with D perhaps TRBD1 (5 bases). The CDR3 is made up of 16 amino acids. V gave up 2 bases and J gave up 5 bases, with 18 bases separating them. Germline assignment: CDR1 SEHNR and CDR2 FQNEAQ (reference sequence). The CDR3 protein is CASSLMTVPQGYGYTF. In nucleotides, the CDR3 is TGTGCCAGCAGCTTAATGACAGTCCCGCAGGGATATGGCTACACCTTC. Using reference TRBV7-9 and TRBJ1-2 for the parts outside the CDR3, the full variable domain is DTGVSQNPRHKITKRGQNVTFRCDPISEHNRLYWYRQTLGQGPEFLTYFQNEAQLEKSRLLSDRFSAERPKGSFSTLEIQRTEQGDSAMYLCASSLMTVPQGYGYTFGSGTRLTVV.

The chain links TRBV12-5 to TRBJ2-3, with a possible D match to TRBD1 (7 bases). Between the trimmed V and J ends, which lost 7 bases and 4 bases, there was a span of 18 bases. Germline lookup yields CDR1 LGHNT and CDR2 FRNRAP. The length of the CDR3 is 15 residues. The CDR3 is CASAPVQGGSDTQYF. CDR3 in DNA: TGTGCTAGTGCCCCGGTCCAGGGGGGTTCAGATACGCAGTATTTT.

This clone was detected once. The CDR3 sequence: CASSPRTGSSYNSPLHF. The CDR3 DNA follows: TGCGCCAGCAGCCCACGGACAGGAAGCTCCTATAATTCACCCCTCCACTTT. The chain has TRBV5-1 and TRBJ1-6; TRBD1 agrees at 7 bases. The CDR3 totals 17 residues. Unmatched junction bases numbered 7, after V lost 4 bases and J lost 0 bases. From germline, CDR1 is SGHRS and CDR2 YFSETQ.

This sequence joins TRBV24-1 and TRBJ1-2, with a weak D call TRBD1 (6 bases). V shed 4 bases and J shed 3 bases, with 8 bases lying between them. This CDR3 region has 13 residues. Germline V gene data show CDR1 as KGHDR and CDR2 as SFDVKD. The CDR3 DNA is TGTGCCACCAGTGAGGCAGGGGACTATGGCTACACCTTC. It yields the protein CATSEAGDYGYTF.

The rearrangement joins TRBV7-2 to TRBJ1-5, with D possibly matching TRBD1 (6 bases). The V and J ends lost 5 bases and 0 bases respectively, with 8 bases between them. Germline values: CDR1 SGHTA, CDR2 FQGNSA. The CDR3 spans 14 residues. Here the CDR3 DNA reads TGTGCCAGCAGCATGACAGGTAGCAATCAGCCCCAGCATTTT. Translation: CASSMTGSNQPQHF.

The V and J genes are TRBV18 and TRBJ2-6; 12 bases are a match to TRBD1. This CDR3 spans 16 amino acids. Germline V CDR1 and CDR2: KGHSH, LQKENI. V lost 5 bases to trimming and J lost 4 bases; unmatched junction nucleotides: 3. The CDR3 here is CASSTGQGAGANVLTF. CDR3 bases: TGTGCCAGCTCAACGGGACAGGGGGCCGGGGCCAACGTCCTGACTTTC. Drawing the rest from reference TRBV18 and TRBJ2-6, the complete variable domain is NAGVMQNPRHLVRRRGQEARLRCSPMKGHSHVYWYRQLPEEGLKFMVYLQKENIIDESGMPKERFSAEFPKEGPSILRIQQVVRGDSAAYFCASSTGQGAGANVLTFGAGSRLTVL.

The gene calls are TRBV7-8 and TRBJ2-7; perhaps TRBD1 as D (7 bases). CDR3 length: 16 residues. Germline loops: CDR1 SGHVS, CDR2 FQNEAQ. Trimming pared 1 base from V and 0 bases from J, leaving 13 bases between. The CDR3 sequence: CASSLVGGTASYEQYF. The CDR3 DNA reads TGTGCCAGCAGCTTAGTGGGCGGGACAGCCTCCTACGAGCAGTACTTC.

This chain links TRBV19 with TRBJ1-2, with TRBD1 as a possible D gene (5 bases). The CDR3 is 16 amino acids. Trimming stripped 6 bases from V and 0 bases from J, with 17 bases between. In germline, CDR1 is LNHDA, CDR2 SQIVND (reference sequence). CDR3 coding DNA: TGTGCCAGTAGAGAGCTACGACAGTACCCTAACTATGGCTACACCTTC. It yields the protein CASRELRQYPNYGYTF.

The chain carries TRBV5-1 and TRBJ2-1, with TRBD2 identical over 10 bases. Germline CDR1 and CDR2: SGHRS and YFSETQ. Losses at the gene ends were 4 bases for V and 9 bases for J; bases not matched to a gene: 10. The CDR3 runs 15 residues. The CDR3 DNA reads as TGCGCCAGCAGCCCGTCTAGCGGGAGTGCCCGTGAGCAGTTCTTC. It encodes CASSPSSGSAREQFF.

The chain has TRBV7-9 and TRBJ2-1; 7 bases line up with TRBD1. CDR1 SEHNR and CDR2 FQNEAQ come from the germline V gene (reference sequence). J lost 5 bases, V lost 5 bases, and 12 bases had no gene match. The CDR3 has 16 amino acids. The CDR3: CASSIRDSLPHNEQFF. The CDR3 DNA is TGTGCCAGCAGCATCAGGGACAGCCTACCTCACAATGAGCAGTTCTTC.

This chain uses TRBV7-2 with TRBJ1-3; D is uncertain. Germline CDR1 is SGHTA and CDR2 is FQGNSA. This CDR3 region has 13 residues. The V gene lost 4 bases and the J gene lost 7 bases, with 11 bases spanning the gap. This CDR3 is CASSSLSGNTIYF. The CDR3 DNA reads TGTGCCAGCAGCTCCTTAAGCGGGAACACCATATATTTT.

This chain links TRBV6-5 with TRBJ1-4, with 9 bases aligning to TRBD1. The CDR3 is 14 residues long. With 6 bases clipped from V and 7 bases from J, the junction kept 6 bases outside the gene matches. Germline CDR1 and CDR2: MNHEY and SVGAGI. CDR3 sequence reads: CASRHGQGREKLFF. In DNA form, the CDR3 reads TGTGCCAGCAGACACGGACAGGGGCGTGAAAAACTGTTTTTT.

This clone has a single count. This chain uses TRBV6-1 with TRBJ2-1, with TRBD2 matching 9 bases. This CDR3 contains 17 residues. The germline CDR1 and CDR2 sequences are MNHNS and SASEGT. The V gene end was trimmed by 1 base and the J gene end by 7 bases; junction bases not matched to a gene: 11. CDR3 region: CASSEVVAGGPTNEQFF. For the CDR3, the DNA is TGTGCCAGCAGTGAAGTCGTCGCGGGGGGGCCTACGAATGAGCAGTTCTTC.

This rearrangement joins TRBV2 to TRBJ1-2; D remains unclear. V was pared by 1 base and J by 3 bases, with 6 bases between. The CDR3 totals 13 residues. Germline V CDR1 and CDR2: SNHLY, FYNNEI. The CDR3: CASSEGGDYGYTF. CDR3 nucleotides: TGTGCCAGCAGTGAAGGCGGGGACTATGGCTACACCTTC. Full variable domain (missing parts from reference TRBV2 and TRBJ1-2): EPEVTQTPSHQVTQMGQEVILRCVPISNHLYFYWYRQILGQKVEFLVSFYNNEISEKSEIFDDQFSVERPDGSNFTLKIRSTKLEDSAMYFCASSEGGDYGYTFGSGTRLTVV.

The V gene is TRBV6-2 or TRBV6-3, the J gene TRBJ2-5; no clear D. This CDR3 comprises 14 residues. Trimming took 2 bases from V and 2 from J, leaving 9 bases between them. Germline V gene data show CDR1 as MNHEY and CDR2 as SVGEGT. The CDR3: CASSYNSFQETQYF. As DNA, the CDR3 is TGTGCCAGCAGTTACAACAGTTTTCAAGAGACCCAGTACTTC.

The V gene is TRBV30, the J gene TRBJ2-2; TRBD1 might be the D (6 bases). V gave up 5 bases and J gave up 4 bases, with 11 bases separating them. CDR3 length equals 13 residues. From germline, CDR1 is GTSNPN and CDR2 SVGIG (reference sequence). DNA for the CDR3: TGTGCCTGGTCACAGGGCTTCACCGGGGAGCTGTTTTTT. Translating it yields CAWSQGFTGELFF.

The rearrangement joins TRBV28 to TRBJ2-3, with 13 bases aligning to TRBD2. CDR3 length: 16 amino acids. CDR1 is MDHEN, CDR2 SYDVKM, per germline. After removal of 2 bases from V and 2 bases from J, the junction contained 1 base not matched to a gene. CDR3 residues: CASSLGTSGATDTQYF. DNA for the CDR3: TGTGCCAGCAGTTTAGGGACTAGCGGGGCCACAGATACGCAGTATTTT.

The CDR3 protein is CASSLPAGYGYTF. CDR3 in DNA: TGTGCCAGCAGCCTTCCGGCAGGGTACGGCTACACCTTC. V is TRBV7-9 and J is TRBJ1-2, with a possible D match to TRBD1 (5 bases). This CDR3 has 13 residues. The V gene's germline CDR1 is SEHNR and CDR2 FQNEAQ (reference sequence). Trimming took off 5 bases at V and 8 bases at J, with 15 bases between the two ends. The variable domain in full, completed from reference TRBV7-9 and TRBJ1-2, reads DTGVSQNPRHKITKRGQNVTFRCDPISEHNRLYWYRQTLGQGPEFLTYFQNEAQLEKSRLLSDRFSAERPKGSFSTLEIQRTEQGDSAMYLCASSLPAGYGYTFGSGTRLTVV.

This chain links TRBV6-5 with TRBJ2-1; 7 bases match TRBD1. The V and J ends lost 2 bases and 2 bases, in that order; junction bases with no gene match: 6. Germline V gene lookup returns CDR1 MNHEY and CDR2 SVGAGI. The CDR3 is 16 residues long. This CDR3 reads CASSYGKRGPYNEQFF. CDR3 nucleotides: TGTGCCAGCAGTTACGGCAAAAGGGGGCCCTACAATGAGCAGTTCTTC.

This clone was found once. The CDR3 is CASRPLAGEGDTQYF. The CDR3 nucleotides are TGTGCCAGCAGACCACTAGCGGGAGAGGGAGATACGCAGTATTTT. The chain recombines TRBV2 with TRBJ2-3, with TRBD2 matching 11 bases. Germline V gene lookup returns CDR1 SNHLY and CDR2 FYNNEI. V lost 6 bases and J lost 5; bases outside the gene matches: 7. CDR3 length equals 15 residues.

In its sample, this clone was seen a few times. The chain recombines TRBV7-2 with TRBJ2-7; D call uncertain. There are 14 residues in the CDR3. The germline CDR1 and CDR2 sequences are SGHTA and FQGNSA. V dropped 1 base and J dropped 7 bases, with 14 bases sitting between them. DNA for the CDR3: TGTGCCAGCAGCTTAGTAATCGGATCCGGGGAGCAGTACTTC. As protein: CASSLVIGSGEQYF.

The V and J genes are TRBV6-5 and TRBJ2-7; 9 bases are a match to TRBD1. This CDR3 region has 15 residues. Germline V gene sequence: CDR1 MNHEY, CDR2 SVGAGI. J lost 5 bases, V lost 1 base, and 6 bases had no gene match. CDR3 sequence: CASSYLGQGLNEQYF. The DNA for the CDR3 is TGTGCCAGCAGTTACTTGGGACAGGGCTTAAACGAGCAGTACTTC.

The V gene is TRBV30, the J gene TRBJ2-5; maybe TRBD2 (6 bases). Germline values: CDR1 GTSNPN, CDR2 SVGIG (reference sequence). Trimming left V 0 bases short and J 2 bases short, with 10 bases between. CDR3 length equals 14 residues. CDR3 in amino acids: CAWSVGGAQETQYF. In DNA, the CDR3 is TGTGCCTGGAGTGTCGGCGGGGCACAAGAGACCCAGTACTTC.

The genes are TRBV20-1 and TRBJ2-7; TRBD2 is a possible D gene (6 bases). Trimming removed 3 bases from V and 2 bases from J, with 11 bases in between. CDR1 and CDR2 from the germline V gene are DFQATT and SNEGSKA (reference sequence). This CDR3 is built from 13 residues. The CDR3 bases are TGCAGTGCTAGTCAGACTAGAACCTACGAGCAGTACTTC. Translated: CSASQTRTYEQYF.